This T cell receptor beta chain was captured in a study of lymphopenia after photon versus proton radiotherapy. Study-level results: After the lymphocyte nadir, photon-treated repertoires showed oligoclonal expansion, especially of CD8+ Temra cells. In patients who died, overall survival fell as post-nadir TCR diversity dropped more.

As for this clone: Antigen unknown.

Assay: immunoSEQ multiplex PCR; the TCRdb copy retains only in-frame clones and omits some. Of around 25,000 clones in the sample, 75% to 90% are singletons; the top ten hold about a quarter. V dropped 6 bases and J dropped 5 bases, with 18 bases sitting between them. The CDR3 consists of 15 residues. Germline V gene data show CDR1 as SEHNR and CDR2 as FQNEAQ (reference sequence). The receptor was isolated from a man in his forties with gastric cancer. The source material was peripheral blood, sampled from a patient treated with photon-based radiotherapy. V and J are TRBV7-9 and TRBJ2-3; D not certain. CDR3 in amino acids: CASRSGLSGLDTQYF. CDR3 nucleotides: TGTGCCAGCAGGTCCGGCCTAAGTGGGTTAGATACGCAGTATTTT.